This T cell receptor beta chain was sequenced during a study of blood T cell repertoires in COVID-19. Study as a whole: The origin of the acute and convalescent COVID-19 samples was the United States, Italy and Spain. Nucleic acid was either cDNA or gDNA, and it came from T cells, B-cell-depleted T cells, or PBMCs.

The repertoire was sequenced with immunoSEQ multiplex PCR; TCRdb's copy has only in-frame clones and lacks some. The sample carries roughly 250,000 clones, approximately 87% recorded once. The CDR3 runs to 18 residues. CDR1 SGHKS and CDR2 YYEKEE come from the germline V gene (reference sequence). Trimming left V 1 base short and J 7 bases short, with 24 bases between. The sequencing input was peripheral blood. This TCR came from a woman aged 25 to 39 with COVID-19, enrolled during active disease. The chain has TRBV5-5 and TRBJ1-5; a weak D match, TRBD1 (6 bases). The DNA of the CDR3 is TGTGCCAGCAGCTTGTTGGAGACGAACTCGGACAGTACCCAGCCCCAGCATTTT. Encoded protein: CASSLLETNSDSTQPQHF.